The T cell receptor beta chain under discussion was sequenced for a study of cytomegalovirus exposure and HLA in healthy donors. Study-wide background: Earlier results showed roughly 120 million unique TCR beta sequences derived from approximately 180 million T cells. Study results and caveats: Among TCR sequences, most were rare, though some public TCRs appeared in many donors.

With respect to this clone: Its cognate antigen is unknown.

In the PCR, 60 Vbeta and 13 Jbeta primers were used. Sequenced by immunoSEQ multiplex PCR; TCRdb stores in-frame clones only, minus some. The sample has about 160,000 clones; the top ten hold 1% to 1.5%. Germline trimming cut 5 bases from V and 4 bases from J; bases unmatched to any gene: 6. CDR1 SGHVS and CDR2 FNYEAQ come from the germline V gene. The CDR3 extends over 15 amino acids. Sequencing was done on a sample of PBMCs. This receptor was identified in a woman aged 60-70 years in good health and CMV-seronegative. The genes are TRBV7-6 and TRBJ1-5, with 9 nucleotides matching TRBD1. The CDR3 is CASSPGQGKNQPQHF. CDR3 nucleotide sequence: TGTGCCAGCAGCCCAGGACAGGGGAAGAATCAGCCCCAGCATTTT.